These 16 T cell receptor beta chains were all obtained from the same sample, sequenced in a study of response to subunit inactivated influenza vaccine. TCRdb analysed the RT-PCR reads with MiXCR anew, one entry per CDR3 protein. Here the sample spans about 530,000 distinct CDR3 sequences, 12% being singletons. Sequences were derived from PBMCs from blood, sampled on the day of vaccination. The source of these receptors is a middle-aged man who received an inactivated influenza vaccine.

A few counts support this clonotype. This chain joins TRBV6-5 and TRBJ1-1, with no clear D. V lost 10 bases to trimming and J lost 5 bases, with 11 bases between them. CDR3 size: 11 residues. Germline V gene sequence: CDR1 MNHEY, CDR2 SVGAGI. The CDR3 coding sequence is TGTGCCATCCCCAAAGGGACTGAAGCTTTCTTT. Amino acid sequence: CAIPKGTEAFF.

In its sample, this clonotype was seen a few times. The rearrangement joins TRBV10-3 to TRBJ2-7, with 9 nucleotides matching TRBD2. Germline trimming cut 5 bases from V and 3 bases from J; bases unmatched to any gene: 11. There are 16 residues in the CDR3. From germline, CDR1 is ENHRY and CDR2 SYGVKD. As DNA, the CDR3 is TGTGCCATCAGTTTTCCCGGCGGGACTAGCAACTACGAGCAGTACTTC. Its protein product is CAISFPGGTSNYEQYF.

This clonotype was counted ten times or more. V gene TRBV3-1 combines with J gene TRBJ1-1; 8 bases agree with TRBD1. The germline CDR1 and CDR2 sequences are LGHDT and YNNKEL (reference sequence). V shed 3 bases and J 4 bases; nucleotides not matched to a gene: 13. The length of the CDR3 is 17 residues. CDR3 in amino acids: CASSHLTGARTGTEAFF. The CDR3 DNA is TGTGCCAGCAGCCATCTGACAGGGGCTAGAACGGGCACTGAAGCTTTCTTT. Using reference TRBV3-1 and TRBJ1-1 for the parts outside the CDR3, the full variable domain is DTAVSQTPKYLVTQMGNDKSIKCEQNLGHDTMYWYKQDSKKFLKIMFSYNNKELIINETVPNRFSPKSPDKAHLNLHINSLELGDSAVYFCASSHLTGARTGTEAFFGQGTRLTVV.

V gene TRBV12-3 or TRBV12-4 combines with J gene TRBJ2-2; 7 bases fit TRBD1. CDR3 length: 14 amino acids. V was clipped by 6 bases and J by 4 bases; unmatched bases: 5. This chain's CDR3 is CASREGASTGELFF. CDR3 nucleotides: TGTGCCAGCAGAGAGGGGGCGAGCACCGGGGAGCTGTTTTTT.

This clonotype was counted only a few times. The V and J genes are TRBV5-1 and TRBJ2-7; the match to TRBD1 covers 7 bases. Trimming removed 4 bases from V and 2 bases from J; junction bases left unmatched: 9. The CDR3 runs 15 residues. Germline V CDR1 and CDR2: SGHRS, YFSETQ. As DNA, the CDR3 is TGCGCCAGCAGCGACGAGGGACAGTTCACCTACGAGCAGTACTTC. Encoded protein: CASSDEGQFTYEQYF. Using reference TRBV5-1 and TRBJ2-7 for the parts outside the CDR3, the full variable domain is KAGVTQTPRYLIKTRGQQVTLSCSPISGHRSVSWYQQTPGQGLQFLFEYFSETQRNKGNFPGRFSGRQFSNSRSEMNVSTLELGDSALYLCASSDEGQFTYEQYFGPGTRLTVT.

This clonotype has at least ten counts. This rearrangement joins TRBV12-3 or TRBV12-4 to TRBJ2-7; D is perhaps TRBD1 or TRBD2 (5 bases each). The CDR3 consists of 11 residues. Trimming pared 5 bases from V and 6 bases from J, leaving 8 bases between. The CDR3 region is CASSRGREQYF. In DNA, the CDR3 is TGTGCCAGCAGTAGGGGACGCGAGCAGTACTTC.

This clonotype appeared many times. This chain joins TRBV6-1 and TRBJ1-6; 7 bases agree with TRBD1. The CDR3 extends over 15 amino acids. The V segment lost 1 base and the J segment 8 bases; nucleotides outside the gene matches: 5. Germline V CDR1 and CDR2: MNHNS, SASEGT. CDR3 nucleotide sequence: TGTGCCAGCAGTGAAGGACAGGGTGTTTATTCACCCCTCCACTTT. This encodes CASSEGQGVYSPLHF.

This clonotype was seen a handful of times. The gene calls are TRBV10-3 and TRBJ2-7; 10 positions match TRBD1. CDR1 ENHRY and CDR2 SYGVKD come from the germline V gene. CDR3 length: 15 residues. The trim removed 5 bases at V and 5 bases at J, leaving 9 bases unmatched. The CDR3 DNA is TGTGCCATCAGTACAGCCGGGACAGGGGCGGACGAGCAGTACTTC. It specifies CAISTAGTGADEQYF.

This sequence joins TRBV24-1 and TRBJ2-7; 9 bases align to TRBD1. In germline, CDR1 is KGHDR, CDR2 SFDVKD. Unmatched junction bases numbered 10, after V lost 2 bases and J lost 3 bases. This CDR3 contains 17 residues. CDR3 DNA sequence: TGTGCCACCAGTGATTCAAGCCCGGGACAGGGTAACTACGAGCAGTACTTC. Residues: CATSDSSPGQGNYEQYF.

This chain joins TRBV7-8 and TRBJ1-1; D uncertain. Germline V gene lookup returns CDR1 SGHVS and CDR2 FQNEAQ. The CDR3 has 15 residues. The V and J ends lost 5 bases and 1 base respectively, with 14 bases between them. DNA for the CDR3: TGTGCCAGCAGCCTAGAAGGAGGGAAGAACACTGAAGCTTTCTTT. This gives the protein CASSLEGGKNTEAFF. Supplemented by reference TRBV7-8 and TRBJ1-1, the full variable domain reads GAGVSQSPRYKVAKRGQDVALRCDPISGHVSLFWYQQALGQGPEFLTYFQNEAQLDKSGLPSDRFFAERPEGSVSTLKIQRTQQEDSAVYLCASSLEGGKNTEAFFGQGTRLTVV.

This clonotype was counted a few times. The chain joins TRBV4-3 to TRBJ2-3, with 8 bases fitting TRBD1. V shed 0 bases, J shed 3 bases, and the junction held 11 bases outside the gene matches. This CDR3 has 18 amino acids. The V gene's germline CDR1 is LGHNA and CDR2 YSLEER. The CDR3 is CASSQDPETGVPTDTQYF. In DNA, the CDR3 is TGCGCCAGCAGCCAAGATCCCGAGACAGGGGTTCCGACAGATACGCAGTATTTT.

In its sample, this clonotype was seen many times. The chain combines TRBV28 with TRBJ2-2; maybe TRBD1 (5 bases). The CDR3 has 14 amino acids. V shed 4 bases and J shed 5 bases, with 11 bases lying between them. CDR1 MDHEN and CDR2 SYDVKM come from the germline V gene. CDR3 residues: CASSSGWGTGELFF. The CDR3 DNA reads TGTGCCAGCAGTTCAGGGTGGGGTACCGGGGAGCTGTTTTTT.

This chain connects TRBV28 to TRBJ2-3, with TRBD2 identical over 8 bases. Trimming removed 5 bases from V and 4 bases from J; junction bases left unmatched: 11. This CDR3 is 16 amino acids long. Looked up from germline, CDR1 is MDHEN and CDR2 is SYDVKM. CDR3 bases: TGTGCCAGCAGTCCCTTGACAGGCGGGGGGTCAGATACGCAGTATTTT. It codes for CASSPLTGGGSDTQYF.

This clonotype was seen more than once but under ten times. CDR3 residues: CASSWEAAANYGYTF. CDR3 bases: TGTGCCAGCAGCTGGGAGGCGGCCGCTAACTATGGCTACACCTTC. This sequence joins TRBV7-2 and TRBJ1-2; D gene unclear. This CDR3 spans 15 amino acids. Trimming took off 4 bases at V and 0 bases at J, with 12 bases between the two ends. Germline values: CDR1 SGHTA, CDR2 FQGNSA.

This clonotype was recorded at least ten times. The chain couples TRBV7-2 to TRBJ2-5, with D possibly being TRBD2 (6 bases). V dropped 3 bases and J dropped 2 bases, with 10 bases sitting between them. Germline values: CDR1 SGHTA, CDR2 FQGNSA. CDR3 size: 14 residues. This CDR3 reads CASSLGLIQETQYF. DNA for the CDR3: TGTGCCAGCAGCTTGGGACTGATACAAGAGACCCAGTACTTC.

This clonotype was found a few times. V is TRBV10-3 and J is TRBJ2-5; a possible D gene is TRBD1 (6 bases). The CDR3 has 14 amino acids. Trimming stripped 2 bases from V and 7 bases from J, with 14 bases between. CDR1 and CDR2 from the germline V gene are ENHRY and SYGVKD. CDR3 in DNA: TGTGCCATCAGTGAGGGACAGCTCTACGCGACCCAGTACTTC. Translated, it gives CAISEGQLYATQYF.